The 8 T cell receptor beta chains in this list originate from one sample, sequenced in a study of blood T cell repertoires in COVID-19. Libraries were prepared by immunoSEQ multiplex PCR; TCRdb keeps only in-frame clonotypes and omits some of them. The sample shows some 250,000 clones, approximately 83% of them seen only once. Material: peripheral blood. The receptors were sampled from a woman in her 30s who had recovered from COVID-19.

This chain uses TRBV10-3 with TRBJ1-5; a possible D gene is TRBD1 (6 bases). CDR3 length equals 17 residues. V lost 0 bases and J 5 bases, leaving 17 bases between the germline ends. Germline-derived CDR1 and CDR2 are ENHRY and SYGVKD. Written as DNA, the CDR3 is TGTGCCATCAGTGAGTCGGGGGGGGCCCTTTTTGATCAGCCCCAGCATTTT. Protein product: CAISESGGALFDQPQHF.

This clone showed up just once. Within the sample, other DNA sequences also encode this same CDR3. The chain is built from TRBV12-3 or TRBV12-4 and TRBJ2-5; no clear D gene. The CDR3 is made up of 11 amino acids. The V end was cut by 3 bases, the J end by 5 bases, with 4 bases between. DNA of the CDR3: TGTGCCAGCAGTTTTTCTGAGACCCAGTACTTC. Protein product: CASSFSETQYF.

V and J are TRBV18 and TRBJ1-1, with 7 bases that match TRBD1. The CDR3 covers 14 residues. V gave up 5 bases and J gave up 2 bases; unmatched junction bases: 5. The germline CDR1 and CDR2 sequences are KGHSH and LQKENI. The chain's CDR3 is CASSTGTANTEAFF. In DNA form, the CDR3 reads TGTGCCAGCTCAACCGGGACAGCAAACACTGAAGCTTTCTTT.

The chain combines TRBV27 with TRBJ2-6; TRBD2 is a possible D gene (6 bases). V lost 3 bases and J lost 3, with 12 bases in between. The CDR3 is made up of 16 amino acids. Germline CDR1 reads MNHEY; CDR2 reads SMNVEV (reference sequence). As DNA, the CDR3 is TGTGCCAGCAGTTTTGAGCAGGGACTTGGGGCCAACGTCCTGACTTTC. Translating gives CASSFEQGLGANVLTF.

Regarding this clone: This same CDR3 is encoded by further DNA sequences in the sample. The CDR3 nucleotides are TGCGCCAGCAGCTTTAGCGGGGGCCCTTACGAGCAGTACTTC. Its translation: CASSFSGGPYEQYF. This rearrangement joins TRBV5-1 to TRBJ2-7; 9 nucleotides match TRBD2. Trimming at V came to 2 bases and at J to 4 bases, leaving 4 bases not matched to a gene. Germline CDR1 is SGHRS and CDR2 is YFSETQ. The CDR3 contains 14 residues.

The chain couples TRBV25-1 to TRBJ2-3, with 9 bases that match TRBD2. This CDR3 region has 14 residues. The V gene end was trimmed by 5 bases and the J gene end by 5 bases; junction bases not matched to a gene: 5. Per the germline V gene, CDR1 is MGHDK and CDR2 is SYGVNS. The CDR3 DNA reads TGTGCCAGCAGTCTGCGGGGGGGCCAAGATACGCAGTATTTT. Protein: CASSLRGGQDTQYF.

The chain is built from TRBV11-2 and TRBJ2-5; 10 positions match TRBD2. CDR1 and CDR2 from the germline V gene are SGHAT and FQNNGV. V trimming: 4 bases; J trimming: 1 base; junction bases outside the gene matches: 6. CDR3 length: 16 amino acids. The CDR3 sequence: CASSSTLAGGQETQYF. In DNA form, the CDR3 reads TGTGCCAGCAGCTCAACCTTAGCGGGGGGCCAAGAGACCCAGTACTTC.

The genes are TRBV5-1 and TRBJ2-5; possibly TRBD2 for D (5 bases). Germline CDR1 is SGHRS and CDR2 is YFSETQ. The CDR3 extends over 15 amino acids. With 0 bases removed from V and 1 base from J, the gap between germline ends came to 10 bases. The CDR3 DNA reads TGCGCCAGCAGCTTGGAGGGAGCCAGCCAAGAGACCCAGTACTTC. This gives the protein CASSLEGASQETQYF.